This T cell receptor (beta chain) is from a study of blood T cell repertoires in COVID-19. How the authors handled the data: Quantification of nucleated cells was approximated via reference gene primer amplification. Some clones are missing from TCRdb's copy, which holds only in-frame ones; the method was immunoSEQ multiplex PCR. The DNA was the basis for D and trimming; V, J and clone size are from that table. This table holds about 18,000 clones, approximately 91% found once. V shed 1 base and J shed 7 bases, with 11 bases lying between them. Germline V gene sequence: CDR1 MDHEN, CDR2 SYDVKM. The CDR3 has 14 residues.

The sample was peripheral blood. The chain joins TRBV28 to TRBJ2-1; possible D gene TRBD1, 5 bases. This sequence originates from a human donor in a cohort sampled during active COVID-19. The CDR3: CASSLYQGTNEQFF. The CDR3 DNA follows: TGTGCCAGCAGTTTATACCAGGGAACTAATGAGCAGTTCTTC.